This T cell receptor beta chain stems from a study of post-analysis software for immune sequencing data. The wider study: Patients had relapsing-remitting, secondary progressive or progressive-relapsing multiple sclerosis; some lacked subtype. Study results and limitations: Roughly five TRBV segments, including TRBV5-6, TRBV5-1 and TRBV20-1, were more frequent in patients than controls.

Unique-molecular-identifier-tagged TCR beta cDNA libraries were used. Yield was roughly 0.5 million cDNA molecules from approximately 0.91 to 9.4 million T cells. TCRdb recomputed calls from the PCR reads with MiXCR, one row per CDR3 protein. The table records about 400,000 distinct CDR3 sequences, roughly 38% of them present only once. The CDR3 runs 18 residues. Germline loops: CDR1 SGHRS, CDR2 YFSETQ. J lost 2 bases, V lost 0 bases, and 4 bases had no gene match. In the case of this clonotype: Antigen unknown.

J is TRBJ1-6 and V is TRBV5-1; 11 bases map to TRBD1. This clonotype originated in a girl between 10 and 17 years old with multiple sclerosis. The material sequenced was blood. CDR3 bases: TGCGCCAGCAGCTTGGGGGACAGGGGGAGAACCTATAATTCACCCCTCCACTTT. Amino acids: CASSLGDRGRTYNSPLHF.